The 29 T cell receptor beta chains below were found in one sample sequenced in a study of blood T cell repertoires in COVID-19. Repertoires were generated with immunoSEQ multiplex PCR, while TCRdb's copy carries only in-frame clones and drops some. The profile shows about 180,000 clones, 82% of them singletons. Sequenced input: PBMCs or T cells enriched from blood (not recorded which). The receptor set was obtained from a man in his fifties or sixties who had recovered from COVID-19.

The chain combines TRBV5-4 with TRBJ2-2; TRBD1 might be the D (6 bases). The ends were cut back, 5 bases at V and 1 base at J, with 12 bases in the middle. There are 15 residues in the CDR3. Per germline, CDR1 SGHNT and CDR2 YYREEE (reference sequence). The CDR3 DNA sequence: TGTGCCAGCAGGGCCGGGACATTGAACACCGGGGAGCTGTTTTTT. It specifies CASRAGTLNTGELFF.

This sequence joins TRBV5-1 and TRBJ2-5; 8 nucleotides line up with TRBD1. The V segment lost 1 base and the J segment 2 bases; nucleotides outside the gene matches: 7. CDR1 and CDR2 (germline): SGHRS, YFSETQ. The CDR3 extends over 16 amino acids. CDR3 DNA sequence: TGCGCCAGCAGCTTGACAGGGGGGAGCGGGCAAGAGACCCAGTACTTC. This translates into CASSLTGGSGQETQYF.

V and J are TRBV20-1 and TRBJ2-7, with D tentatively TRBD1 (6 bases). V was clipped by 6 bases and J by 3 bases, with 12 bases between them. The CDR3 consists of 12 residues. CDR1 is DFQATT, CDR2 SNEGSKA, per germline (reference sequence). The CDR3 loop is CSASTGLYEQYF. In nucleotides, the CDR3 is TGCAGTGCCAGTACAGGGCTCTACGAGCAGTACTTC.

The rearrangement links TRBV14 to TRBJ2-7; possibly TRBD2 for D (6 bases). Trimming removed 2 bases from V and 3 bases from J, with 14 bases in between. CDR3 length: 15 residues. Germline V gene sequence: CDR1 SGHDN, CDR2 FVKESK. The CDR3 sequence is CASSQLRDFNYEQYF. The CDR3, as DNA: TGTGCCAGCAGCCAACTCCGGGACTTCAACTACGAGCAGTACTTC.

V and J are TRBV3-1 (or the pseudogene TRBV3-2) and TRBJ1-5, with unresolved D. V was trimmed by 0 bases and J by 0 bases, leaving 6 bases between them. The CDR3 loop spans 15 amino acids. CDR1 and CDR2 (germline): LGHDT, YNNKEL (reference sequence). The chain's CDR3 is CASSQDPSSNQPQHF. CDR3 bases: TGTGCCAGCAGCCAAGATCCCTCTAGCAATCAGCCCCAGCATTTT.

The chain uses TRBV9 and TRBJ2-3, with a weak D call TRBD1 (5 bases). Germline V lookup: CDR1 SGDLS, CDR2 YYNGEE. This CDR3 is built from 13 residues. Trimming cost V 0 bases and J 3 bases, with 5 bases left between them. CDR3 bases: TGTGCCAGCAGCGTAGCAGGGACAGATACGCAGTATTTT. Translating it yields CASSVAGTDTQYF.

The chain has TRBV27 and TRBJ2-5, with a possible D match to TRBD2 (5 bases). CDR1 is MNHEY and CDR2 is SMNVEV in the germline V gene (reference sequence). CDR3 length equals 14 residues. Trimming pared 5 bases from V and 2 bases from J, leaving 12 bases between. CDR3 sequence reads: CASSRGGPQETQYF. The CDR3 DNA reads as TGTGCCAGCAGTCGGGGTGGTCCTCAAGAGACCCAGTACTTC.

Comments on this clone: The junction and the germline gene differ at one end; a read error may be behind it. The chain joins TRBV14 to TRBJ2-5; 14 nucleotides align to TRBD2. The CDR3 consists of 19 residues. The V gene's germline CDR1 is SGHDN and CDR2 FVKESK. In DNA, the CDR3 is TGTGCCAGCCGCCAAGACTGGGGACTAGCGGGAGCGAGTGGGGAGACCCAGTACTTC. It encodes CASRQDWGLAGASGETQYF.

This clone was recorded once. The chain has TRBV10-2 and TRBJ1-1; 8 bases are shared with TRBD1. In germline, CDR1 is WSHSY, CDR2 SAAADI. V shed 3 bases, J shed 4 bases, and the junction held 1 base outside the gene matches. The CDR3 extends over 13 amino acids. The chain's CDR3 is CASSETGGTEAFF. CDR3 bases: TGCGCCAGCAGTGAAACAGGGGGCACTGAAGCTTTCTTT.

The V and J genes are TRBV28 and TRBJ2-7; D gene uncertain. There are 18 residues in the CDR3. CDR1 is MDHEN, CDR2 SYDVKM, per germline. The V end lost 5 bases, the J end lost 0 bases, and 23 bases lay between the germline ends. This CDR3 is CASSKLPPGLVGSYEQYF. The CDR3, as DNA: TGTGCCAGCAGTAAATTACCCCCAGGTTTGGTCGGCTCCTACGAGCAGTACTTC.

V gene TRBV28 combines with J gene TRBJ1-2, with D unclear. Germline V CDR1 and CDR2: MDHEN, SYDVKM. This CDR3 is 15 amino acids long. Trimming left V 5 bases short and J 0 bases short, with 13 bases between. CDR3 region: CASSPIRFPNYGYTF. The CDR3 coding sequence is TGTGCCAGCAGTCCAATCCGGTTTCCTAACTATGGCTACACCTTC.

The V gene is TRBV6-5, the J gene TRBJ1-5; unclear D gene. The CDR3 loop spans 14 amino acids. Germline V lookup: CDR1 MNHEY, CDR2 SVGAGI. Deletions cut 5 bases from V and 5 bases from J, with 13 bases between. CDR3 DNA: TGTGCCAGCAGTCAATCCGGCAGGTATCAGCCCCAGCATTTT. Translating gives CASSQSGRYQPQHF.

V is TRBV6-5 and J is TRBJ2-3, with D hard to call. The CDR3 is 12 residues long. The V end was cut by 2 bases, the J end by 4 bases, with 4 bases between. Germline CDR1 reads MNHEY; CDR2 reads SVGAGI. Here the CDR3 DNA reads TGTGCCAGCAGTTACCGGGCAGATACGCAGTATTTT. It translates to CASSYRADTQYF.

The rearrangement uses TRBV21-1 and TRBJ1-2. TRBV21-1 is noted as a pseudogene. The CDR3 extends over 17 amino acids. The CDR3 DNA follows: TGTGCCAGCAGCAAAGTAGATCGTGAGTTGGGGAGGGATGGCTACACCTTC. It specifies CASSKVDRELGRDGYTF.

The CDR3 DNA reads as TGTGCCAGCAGTTTCGGCTCTGGGGCCAACGTCCTGACTTTC. Encoded protein: CASSFGSGANVLTF. V and J are TRBV27 and TRBJ2-6; D is ambiguous. The CDR3 is 14 residues long. Germline V CDR1 and CDR2: MNHEY, SMNVEV (reference sequence). The germline V and J ends were trimmed by 3 bases and 0 bases, with 3 bases remaining between them.

The chain uses TRBV11-2 and TRBJ2-7; TRBD1 matches 7 bases. The CDR3 is 14 amino acids. J was trimmed by 0 bases and V by 3 bases; bases with no gene match: 2. Germline CDR1 reads SGHAT; CDR2 reads FQNNGV. The chain's CDR3 is CASSFTGASYEQYF. The CDR3 region has the DNA TGTGCCAGCAGCTTCACAGGGGCCTCCTACGAGCAGTACTTC.

The V call is TRBV6-6, the J call TRBJ2-2; TRBD2 aligns across 8 bases. V lost 7 bases, J lost 4 bases, and 11 bases stayed unmatched. Germline V gene sequence: CDR1 MNHNY, CDR2 SVGAGI (reference sequence). The CDR3 runs to 16 residues. CDR3 amino acids: CASTDGGARGTGELFF. CDR3 nucleotide sequence: TGTGCCAGCACCGACGGGGGGGCGCGGGGCACCGGGGAGCTGTTTTTT.

This chain uses TRBV7-6 with TRBJ2-2; D is perhaps TRBD2 (6 bases). The V and J ends lost 1 base and 6 bases respectively, with 12 bases between them. The germline gives CDR1 SGHVS, CDR2 FNYEAQ. This CDR3 comprises 15 residues. CDR3 bases: TGTGCCAGCAGCTTAGTAGGTGGAGGGGCCGGGGAGCTGTTTTTT. The encoded protein is CASSLVGGGAGELFF.

The chain couples TRBV28 to TRBJ2-1; TRBD2 matches at 9 bases. Per germline, CDR1 MDHEN and CDR2 SYDVKM. This CDR3 has 16 amino acids. V trimming: 8 bases; J trimming: 4 bases; junction bases outside the gene matches: 12. CDR3 in amino acids: CASRGIRAGGYNEQFF. CDR3 coding DNA: TGTGCCAGCCGGGGAATAAGAGCGGGGGGATACAATGAGCAGTTCTTC. Supplemented by reference TRBV28 and TRBJ2-1, the full variable domain reads DVKVTQSSRYLVKRTGEKVFLECVQDMDHENMFWYRQDPGLGLRLIYFSYDVKMKEKGDIPEGYSVSREKKERFSLILESASTNQTSMYLCASRGIRAGGYNEQFFGPGTRLTVL.

The CDR3 sequence is CASSLGQPQHF. In nucleotides, the CDR3 is TGTGCCAGCAGTCTCGGTCAGCCCCAGCATTTT. The rearrangement uses TRBV28 and TRBJ1-5, with D hard to call. This CDR3 comprises 11 residues. Between the trimmed V and J ends, which lost 5 bases and 6 bases, there was a span of 5 bases. Germline assignment: CDR1 MDHEN and CDR2 SYDVKM.

The CDR3 here is CASSGWLGQETQYF. For the CDR3, the DNA is TGTGCCAGCAGTGGGTGGCTAGGACAAGAGACCCAGTACTTC. The chain employs TRBV2 and TRBJ2-5; D gene unclear. V lost 4 bases and J lost 2, with 11 bases in between. The CDR3 is made up of 14 amino acids. The germline V gene encodes CDR1 SNHLY and CDR2 FYNNEI.

This clone was seen only once. CDR3 DNA: TGTGCCAGCAGTTTACGTGGGGGGGGGAACACCATATATTTT. The encoded protein is CASSLRGGGNTIYF. The chain is built from TRBV27 and TRBJ1-3; D might be TRBD1 (5 bases). CDR3 size: 14 residues. The V and J ends lost 2 bases and 7 bases respectively, with 12 bases between them. Germline-derived CDR1 and CDR2 are MNHEY and SMNVEV (reference sequence).

V usage is TRBV10-3 and J usage is TRBJ1-5; weak D call: TRBD1 (6 bases). The germline V gene encodes CDR1 ENHRY and CDR2 SYGVKD. This CDR3 has 12 residues. Trimming removed 5 bases at V and 4 bases at J, with 6 bases between. Here the CDR3 reads CAISQGNQPQHF. CDR3 coding DNA: TGTGCCATCAGTCAGGGGAATCAGCCCCAGCATTTT.

This chain uses TRBV4-2 with TRBJ2-7; D perhaps matches TRBD1 (6 bases). Trimming took 2 bases from V and 3 from J, leaving 11 bases between them. This CDR3 is 14 amino acids long. CDR1 is LGHNA, CDR2 YNFKEQ, per germline. Here the CDR3 reads CASSQPGQYYEQYF. The DNA of the CDR3 is TGTGCCAGCAGCCAACCCGGACAGTACTACGAGCAGTACTTC.

V usage is TRBV3-1 (or the pseudogene TRBV3-2) and J usage is TRBJ1-1; maybe TRBD1 (5 bases). Trimming shortened V by 1 base and J by 0 bases, and 9 bases separated the two germline ends. CDR1 and CDR2 (germline): LGHDT, YNNKEL (reference sequence). The CDR3 contains 15 residues. CDR3 bases: TGTGCCAGCAGCCAAGGACTGACAGTGAACACTGAAGCTTTCTTT. It encodes CASSQGLTVNTEAFF.

With respect to this clone: Other DNA sequences in this specimen translate into the identical CDR3. The V and J genes are TRBV29-1 and TRBJ1-1; D might be TRBD1 (5 bases). V was clipped by 0 bases and J by 2 bases, with 7 bases between them. Per germline, CDR1 SQVTM and CDR2 ANQGSEA. The CDR3 contains 13 residues. CDR3 sequence reads: CSVEEGGNTEAFF. The CDR3 DNA is TGCAGCGTTGAAGAGGGGGGAAACACTGAAGCTTTCTTT.

The CDR3 bases are TGTGCCAGCGCGGGACAGGGAAGTGGCTACACCTTC. It encodes CASAGQGSGYTF. The chain joins TRBV12-3 or TRBV12-4 to TRBJ1-2; TRBD1 agrees at 9 bases. J was trimmed by 7 bases and V by 8 bases; bases with no gene match: 5. The CDR3 runs to 12 residues.

The CDR3 region is CASSPRDRGDSPLHF. DNA for the CDR3: TGTGCCAGCAGCCCCCGGGACAGGGGTGATTCACCCCTCCACTTT. The chain has TRBV7-9 and TRBJ1-6, with 10 bases fitting TRBD1. This CDR3 has 15 residues. J lost 8 bases, V lost 5 bases, and 6 bases had no gene match. The germline gives CDR1 SEHNR, CDR2 FQNEAQ (reference sequence). Drawing the rest from reference TRBV7-9 and TRBJ1-6, the complete variable domain is DTGVSQNPRHKITKRGQNVTFRCDPISEHNRLYWYRQTLGQGPEFLTYFQNEAQLEKSRLLSDRFSAERPKGSFSTLEIQRTEQGDSAMYLCASSPRDRGDSPLHFGNGTRLTVT.

V is TRBV5-1 and J is TRBJ1-5; 12 bases line up with TRBD1. Germline CDR1 SGHRS, CDR2 YFSETQ. The V gene end was trimmed by 5 bases and the J gene end by 2 bases; junction bases not matched to a gene: 11. This CDR3 region has 18 residues. CDR3 nucleotide sequence: TGCGCCAGCAGTGTCCGGGGACAGGGGGCAGACGGCAATCAGCCCCAGCATTTT. It yields the protein CASSVRGQGADGNQPQHF.